Below, 19 T cell receptor beta chains from the same sample are listed, as sequenced in a study of T cell changes during pregnancy in multiple sclerosis (dated by TCRdb to between 2018 and 2020). The library was produced with the immunoSEQ multiplex PCR assay. TCRdb mirrors the immuneACCESS table, restricted to in-frame sequences. Some clones are absent from its copies; in checked studies, under half trace to an unresolved V gene, and the reason for the others is unknown. In all, the sample holds 75,000 to 95,000 clones, and 93% of those were seen once. The leading ten clones occupy 2.5% to 3% of the sample. The sample was peripheral blood, taken in the second trimester of pregnancy. Receptor source: a female donor with multiple sclerosis, enrolled in a pregnancy study.

The chain joins TRBV7-3 to TRBJ2-2, with a tentative D call TRBD2 (6 bases). The CDR3 consists of 16 residues. V was cut by 6 bases and J by 1 base, with 15 bases left in between. Germline-derived CDR1 and CDR2 are SGHTA and FQGTGA. The chain's CDR3 is CASRTNGGGNTGELFF. Written as DNA, the CDR3 is TGTGCCAGCAGAACCAACGGGGGTGGGAACACCGGGGAGCTGTTTTTT.

The chain employs TRBV5-1 and TRBJ2-7; TRBD1 is a possible D gene (6 bases). Germline V gene data show CDR1 as SGHRS and CDR2 as YFSETQ. This CDR3 contains 13 residues. With 2 bases removed from V and 2 bases from J, the gap between germline ends came to 8 bases. For the CDR3, the DNA is TGCGCCAGCAGCTTCGGACAGACCTACGAGCAGTACTTC. Translated: CASSFGQTYEQYF. Complete variable domain (other parts from reference TRBV5-1 and TRBJ2-7): KAGVTQTPRYLIKTRGQQVTLSCSPISGHRSVSWYQQTPGQGLQFLFEYFSETQRNKGNFPGRFSGRQFSNSRSEMNVSTLELGDSALYLCASSFGQTYEQYFGPGTRLTVT.

This clone has only one observation. This rearrangement joins TRBV28 to TRBJ1-1, with D hard to call. CDR3 size: 17 residues. Deletions cut 7 bases from V and 4 bases from J, with 25 bases between. CDR1 and CDR2 from the germline V gene are MDHEN and SYDVKM. The CDR3 region has the DNA TGTGCCAGCACCTACCCGAGGAGGCGGGGTCCGGGCACTGAAGCTTTCTTT. This sequence encodes CASTYPRRRGPGTEAFF. Based on the CDR3 plus reference TRBV28 and TRBJ1-1, the full variable domain is DVKVTQSSRYLVKRTGEKVFLECVQDMDHENMFWYRQDPGLGLRLIYFSYDVKMKEKGDIPEGYSVSREKKERFSLILESASTNQTSMYLCASTYPRRRGPGTEAFFGQGTRLTVV.

The J gene is TRBJ1-1, the V gene TRBV6-1; D may be TRBD1 (6 bases). There are 14 residues in the CDR3. V was cut by 2 bases and J by 7 bases, with 14 bases left in between. Germline CDR1 is MNHNS and CDR2 is SASEGT. The CDR3 reads CASSERTADFEAFF. For the CDR3, the DNA is TGTGCCAGCAGTGAAAGGACAGCTGACTTTGAAGCTTTCTTT.

The V and J genes are TRBV4-1 and TRBJ1-4, with unresolved D. Trimming pared 0 bases from V and 4 bases from J, leaving 15 bases between. The CDR3 is 17 amino acids. Germline values: CDR1 MGHRA, CDR2 YSYEKL. The CDR3 region has the DNA TGCGCCAGCAGCCAAGATGTGGGAGTCGGGGTTAATGAAAAACTGTTTTTT. It codes for CASSQDVGVGVNEKLFF.

The rearrangement uses TRBV18 and TRBJ1-3; D remains ambiguous. Trimming removed 0 bases from V and 0 bases from J, with 6 bases in between. Per the germline V gene, CDR1 is KGHSH and CDR2 is LQKENI. The CDR3 has 15 residues. CDR3 region: CASSPPMSSGNTIYF. The CDR3 bases are TGTGCCAGCTCACCACCGATGAGCTCTGGAAACACCATATATTTT.

The genes are TRBV7-2 and TRBJ1-1; D is ambiguous. Trimming removed 2 bases from V and 5 bases from J, with 12 bases in between. CDR3 length: 14 amino acids. Germline V gives CDR1 SGHTA, CDR2 FQGNSA. CDR3 sequence (DNA): TGTGCCAGCAGCTTATACAGATTGGAAACTGAAGCTTTCTTT. It is translated as CASSLYRLETEAFF.

The J gene is TRBJ1-3, the V gene TRBV6-1; D call uncertain. CDR1 is MNHNS and CDR2 is SASEGT in the germline V gene. This CDR3 has 15 amino acids. V was cut by 3 bases and J by 3 bases, with 12 bases left in between. CDR3 loop: CASSDEEPSGNTIYF. The CDR3 DNA reads TGTGCCAGCAGTGATGAGGAACCCAGTGGAAACACCATATATTTT.

V usage is TRBV5-1 and J usage is TRBJ2-7; D not resolved. V was cut by 7 bases and J by 2 bases, with 13 bases left in between. Germline values: CDR1 SGHRS, CDR2 YFSETQ. The CDR3 length is 13 residues. In DNA form, the CDR3 reads TGCGCCAGCGCTAGTCACCCGACCTACGAGCAGTACTTC. Its translation is CASASHPTYEQYF.

The chain combines TRBV2 with TRBJ2-5; 12 nucleotides match TRBD2. The CDR3 length is 16 residues. V trimming: 4 bases; J trimming: 2 bases; junction bases outside the gene matches: 5. Per germline, CDR1 SNHLY and CDR2 FYNNEI. CDR3 nucleotide sequence: TGTGCCAGCAGTGGCAGGACTAGCGGGGTACAAGAGACCCAGTACTTC. Protein product: CASSGRTSGVQETQYF.

The CDR3 sequence is CASSLRASGCTDTQYF. CDR3 DNA sequence: TGTGCCAGCAGCTTAAGGGCTAGCGGATGCACAGATACGCAGTATTTT. The chain is built from TRBV7-4 and TRBJ2-3, with TRBD2 matching 7 bases. The CDR3 extends over 16 amino acids. Trimming took 2 bases from V and 1 from J; bases not matched to a gene: 6. Germline assignment: CDR1 SGHVT and CDR2 SQSDAQ.

This sequence joins TRBV7-8 and TRBJ2-2; D not resolved. The V and J ends lost 0 bases and 9 bases respectively, with 5 bases between them. The V gene's germline CDR1 is SGHVS and CDR2 FQNEAQ. The CDR3 contains 12 residues. CDR3 DNA: TGTGCCAGCAGCTTAGCGTTCAGGGAGCTGTTTTTT. The encoded protein is CASSLAFRELFF.

The chain joins TRBV28 to TRBJ2-4, with D possibly TRBD2 on 5 matching bases. From germline, CDR1 is MDHEN and CDR2 SYDVKM. This CDR3 has 12 residues. Trimming removed 3 bases from V and 9 bases from J, with 9 bases in between. CDR3 loop: CASSFVGSIQYF. CDR3 DNA sequence: TGTGCCAGCAGTTTTGTAGGGAGCATTCAGTACTTC.

The V and J genes are TRBV6-1 and TRBJ2-3, with 8 bases that match TRBD2. Germline-derived CDR1 and CDR2 are MNHNS and SASEGT. The CDR3 extends over 15 amino acids. V was pared by 2 bases and J by 7 bases, with 8 bases of the junction left unmatched. The chain's CDR3 is CASSEMGGGSYTQYF. CDR3 in DNA: TGTGCCAGCAGTGAAATGGGCGGGGGGAGTTATACGCAGTATTTT.

This chain connects TRBV19 to TRBJ2-3; 9 bases match TRBD1. Trimming cost V 9 bases and J 2 bases; bases outside gene matches: 12. CDR1 is LNHDA and CDR2 is SQIVND in the germline V gene (reference sequence). The CDR3 extends over 16 amino acids. CDR3 sequence: CASNNPGQGHTDTQYF. The CDR3 bases are TGTGCCAGCAACAATCCGGGACAGGGCCACACAGATACGCAGTATTTT.

This clone was seen once. The V call is TRBV10-3, the J call TRBJ1-6, with TRBD1 matching 9 bases. This CDR3 contains 14 residues. V lost 3 bases, J lost 10 bases, and 4 bases stayed unmatched. The germline CDR1 and CDR2 sequences are ENHRY and SYGVKD. The CDR3 spells CAISEGTGKSPLHF. CDR3 in DNA: TGTGCCATCAGTGAAGGGACAGGGAAGTCACCCCTCCACTTT.

The rearrangement links TRBV29-1 to TRBJ2-7, with D hard to call. Germline values: CDR1 SQVTM, CDR2 ANQGSEA. The CDR3 is made up of 12 amino acids. With 4 bases removed from V and 0 bases from J, the gap between germline ends came to 7 bases. The CDR3, as DNA: TGCAGCGTTGCCAAGAGCTCCTACGAGCAGTACTTC. Its protein is CSVAKSSYEQYF.

CDR3 region: CASSQLLADEQFF. CDR3 sequence (DNA): TGTGCCAGCAGCCAACTTCTAGCGGATGAGCAGTTCTTC. The V and J genes are TRBV4-2 and TRBJ2-1, with 7 bases aligning to TRBD2. The V and J ends lost 2 bases and 8 bases, in that order; junction bases with no gene match: 3. The germline CDR1 and CDR2 sequences are LGHNA and YNFKEQ. This CDR3 has 13 residues.

The chain uses TRBV19 and TRBJ1-1; 7 nucleotides agree with TRBD1. CDR3 length: 16 amino acids. Trimming cost V 5 bases and J 3 bases; bases outside gene matches: 12. Germline V CDR1 and CDR2: LNHDA, SQIVND (reference sequence). The CDR3 region is CASSVDREDMYTEAFF. The CDR3 DNA reads as TGTGCCAGTAGTGTTGACAGGGAGGACATGTACACTGAAGCTTTCTTT.